This paragraph reports one T cell receptor (beta chain). The same CDR3 arises from other DNA sequences in this sample as well. This sample stems from a study of blood T cell repertoires in COVID-19. Study details: T cells, B-cell-depleted T cells, or PBMCs supplied cDNA or gDNA.

Original data processing: Cell counts per sample came from amplifying reference gene primers. Method: immunoSEQ multiplex PCR; TCRdb's copy keeps in-frame clones and lacks some. That table gives V, J and clone size, and the DNA gave D and trimming. The table includes tens of thousands of clones, over 65% detected once. With 2 bases clipped from V and 3 bases from J, the junction kept 3 bases outside the gene matches. CDR3 length equals 14 residues. CDR1 is SNHLY and CDR2 is FYNNEI in the germline V gene. The receptor was isolated from a man in his 60s with COVID-19, enrolled during active disease. Material for sequencing was peripheral blood. The genes are TRBV2 and TRBJ2-7; TRBD1 matches 8 bases. This CDR3 reads CASSEQGAGYEQYF. Written as DNA, the CDR3 is TGTGCCAGCAGTGAACAGGGGGCTGGCTACGAGCAGTACTTC.